The 29 T cell receptor beta chains given below trace back to one sample, sequenced in a study of blood T cell repertoires in COVID-19. The assay was immunoSEQ multiplex PCR, and TCRdb's table has in-frame clones only and misses some. The sample consists of fewer than 200,000 clones, 65% to 85% of them appearing once. Sequences were obtained from peripheral blood. The receptors come from a woman older than 75 with active or convalescent COVID-19.

V usage is TRBV11-3 and J usage is TRBJ2-3; 8 bases match TRBD2. The germline V gene has CDR1 SGHNT and CDR2 YENEEA. CDR3 length: 15 residues. V lost 2 bases and J lost 4; bases outside the gene matches: 5. The chain's CDR3 is CASSLRRGGPDTQYF. CDR3 sequence (DNA): TGTGCCAGCAGCTTAAGACGGGGGGGACCAGATACGCAGTATTTT.

This clone is a singleton in its sample. This chain joins TRBV7-2 and TRBJ2-3; 7 bases are a match to TRBD1. Trimming took 7 bases from V and 2 from J; bases not matched to a gene: 6. The V gene's germline CDR1 is SGHTA and CDR2 FQGNSA. The CDR3 runs 14 residues. The CDR3 coding sequence is TGTGCCAGCACCCTGACAGGGACCACAGATACGCAGTATTTT. Translated: CASTLTGTTDTQYF.

This rearrangement joins TRBV27 to TRBJ1-6, with D possibly matching TRBD1 (6 bases). In germline, CDR1 is MNHEY, CDR2 SMNVEV (reference sequence). V was clipped by 8 bases and J by 14 bases, with 22 bases between them. CDR3 size: 14 residues. The CDR3, as DNA: TGTGCCAGCGGTGTCCGGGGGGCCCAAGGCACCCTCCACTTT. This sequence encodes CASGVRGAQGTLHF.

This clone was seen a handful of times. This chain connects TRBV30 to TRBJ1-6; no definite D call. Trimming took 8 bases from V and 10 from J, leaving 18 bases between them. CDR1 GTSNPN and CDR2 SVGIG come from the germline V gene (reference sequence). This CDR3 is 13 amino acids long. CDR3 amino acids: CAHQTAWSSPLHF. CDR3 DNA sequence: TGTGCCCACCAGACGGCATGGAGCTCACCCCTCCACTTT.

The rearrangement joins TRBV19 to TRBJ1-5; TRBD1 matches at 7 bases. Per germline, CDR1 LNHDA and CDR2 SQIVND (reference sequence). The CDR3 is 18 residues long. The ends lost 5 bases at V and 0 bases at J; junction bases unmatched: 13. The CDR3 DNA reads as TGTGCCAGTAGTGGAGGGGCAGGGGGTTTTAATAGCAATCAGCCCCAGCATTTT. Its protein is CASSGGAGGFNSNQPQHF.

The chain is built from TRBV7-2 and TRBJ2-5, with 8 positions matching TRBD2. The CDR3 sequence is 16 residues long. CDR1 and CDR2 (germline): SGHTA, FQGNSA. V lost 1 base to trimming and J lost 1 base; unmatched junction nucleotides: 5. CDR3 coding DNA: TGTGCCAGCAGCTTAGGTTTCGGGGGGGGCCAAGAGACCCAGTACTTC. Translating gives CASSLGFGGGQETQYF. Together with reference TRBV7-2 and TRBJ2-5, the CDR3 gives the full variable domain: GAGVSQSPSNKVTEKGKDVELRCDPISGHTALYWYRQSLGQGLEFLIYFQGNSAPDKSGLPSDRFSAERTGGSVSTLTIQRTQQEDSAVYLCASSLGFGGGQETQYFGPGTRLLVL.

The CDR3 region is CASSHHRDKPCEQYF. The CDR3 DNA reads as TGTGCCAGCAGCCACCACCGGGACAAGCCCTGCGAGCAGTACTTC. The chain combines TRBV3-1 (or the pseudogene TRBV3-2) with TRBJ2-7, with D tentatively TRBD1 (6 bases). CDR3 size: 15 residues. Germline loops: CDR1 LGHDT, CDR2 YNNKEL (reference sequence). V lost 3 bases, J lost 6 bases, and 18 bases lay in between.

V and J are TRBV7-9 and TRBJ2-5, with a weak D call TRBD2 (6 bases). Between the trimmed V and J ends, which lost 1 base and 4 bases, there was a span of 10 bases. Germline V gene data show CDR1 as SEHNR and CDR2 as FQNEAQ (reference sequence). This CDR3 is built from 14 residues. The CDR3 region has the DNA TGTGCCAGCAGCTTAGAGGAGGGGAGAGAGACCCAGTACTTC. This translates into CASSLEEGRETQYF.

This CDR3 reads CASSQTRETQYF. In nucleotides, the CDR3 is TGTGCCAGCAGTCAGACTCGCGAGACCCAGTACTTC. The V gene is TRBV12-3 or TRBV12-4, the J gene TRBJ2-5; no definite D call. The V end lost 5 bases, the J end lost 5 bases, and 9 bases lay between the germline ends. The CDR3 length is 12 residues.

The CDR3: CASSGKDRVSYGYTF. The CDR3 DNA reads TGTGCCAGCAGCGGGAAGGACAGGGTGAGCTATGGCTACACCTTC. The chain couples TRBV9 to TRBJ1-2, with TRBD1 matching over 8 bases. J lost 4 bases, V lost 3 bases, and 8 bases had no gene match. CDR3 length equals 15 residues. Germline V lookup: CDR1 SGDLS, CDR2 YYNGEE.

This rearrangement joins TRBV14 to TRBJ2-1, with 8 bases matching TRBD2. J gave up 7 bases and V 2 bases, and 7 bases lay outside the gene matches. CDR1 is SGHDN, CDR2 FVKESK, per germline. This CDR3 has 15 amino acids. CDR3 amino acids: CASSQMLAGTNEQFF. The CDR3 DNA reads TGTGCCAGCAGCCAAATGCTAGCGGGTACGAATGAGCAGTTCTTC.

V gene TRBV7-2 combines with J gene TRBJ2-7, with D possibly matching TRBD2 (6 bases). V was cut by 4 bases and J by 3 bases, with 10 bases left in between. The CDR3 contains 13 residues. Germline V lookup: CDR1 SGHTA, CDR2 FQGNSA. The CDR3 nucleotides read TGTGCCAGCAGCTCCCGGAGGGGCTACGAGCAGTACTTC. Amino acids: CASSSRRGYEQYF.

J is TRBJ2-1 and V is TRBV11-2, with TRBD2 matching over 9 bases. The CDR3 totals 18 residues. Trimming at V came to 0 bases and at J to 5 bases, leaving 11 bases not matched to a gene. Germline lookup yields CDR1 SGHAT and CDR2 FQNNGV. This chain's CDR3 is CASSLESPGLAFDNEQFF. The CDR3 DNA follows: TGTGCCAGCAGCTTAGAGAGTCCGGGACTAGCTTTTGACAATGAGCAGTTCTTC.

The chain recombines TRBV18 with TRBJ1-3; D uncertain. The CDR3 sequence is 13 residues long. From germline, CDR1 is KGHSH and CDR2 LQKENI. V shed 3 bases and J shed 4 bases, with 7 bases lying between them. The DNA of the CDR3 is TGTGCCAGCTCACCGGAGGGAGGAAACACCATATATTTT. It encodes CASSPEGGNTIYF.

V is TRBV7-2 and J is TRBJ2-5; 7 bases are shared with TRBD2. V lost 5 bases to trimming and J lost 7 bases; unmatched junction nucleotides: 19. This CDR3 spans 17 amino acids. In germline, CDR1 is SGHTA, CDR2 FQGNSA. This CDR3 is CASSTGSQRGDWGTQYF. DNA for the CDR3: TGTGCCAGCAGCACCGGATCCCAGCGGGGCGACTGGGGGACCCAGTACTTC.

This clone has just a few counts. This rearrangement joins TRBV18 to TRBJ2-4, with 7 bases identical to TRBD2. The CDR3 length is 13 residues. V was pared by 3 bases and J by 5 bases, with 1 base of the junction left unmatched. CDR1 and CDR2 (germline): KGHSH, LQKENI. CDR3: CASSPGLQNIQYF. In DNA, the CDR3 is TGTGCCAGCTCACCGGGACTACAAAACATTCAGTACTTC.

This chain connects TRBV4-3 to TRBJ1-1; a possible D gene is TRBD1 (5 bases). Trimming cost V 0 bases and J 2 bases, with 16 bases left between them. The CDR3 is 17 residues long. Per the germline V gene, CDR1 is LGHNA and CDR2 is YSLEER. The CDR3 region has the DNA TGCGCCAGCAGCCAAGAGGCGCGGGGGAGTTTTAACACTGAAGCTTTCTTT. Amino acids: CASSQEARGSFNTEAFF.

This sequence joins TRBV2 and TRBJ2-1, with 10 nucleotides matching TRBD2. The CDR3 contains 17 residues. V shed 7 bases and J 7 bases; nucleotides not matched to a gene: 16. CDR1 SNHLY and CDR2 FYNNEI come from the germline V gene. The CDR3 bases are TGTGCCAGCAACCTCCTAAGCGGGGGGGCCGGTGGAAATGAGCAGTTCTTC. It translates to CASNLLSGGAGGNEQFF.

The rearrangement links TRBV6-2 or TRBV6-3 to TRBJ2-7; TRBD1 agrees at 9 bases. CDR3 size: 15 residues. Germline-derived CDR1 and CDR2 are MNHEY and SVGEGT. The J segment lost 7 bases and the V segment lost 0 bases, leaving 7 bases of the junction unmatched. CDR3 sequence reads: CASSYSDRGLWEQYF. Here the CDR3 DNA reads TGTGCCAGCAGTTACTCTGACAGGGGGTTGTGGGAGCAGTACTTC.

The gene calls are TRBV3-1 (or the pseudogene TRBV3-2) and TRBJ1-1; D is possibly TRBD1 (5 bases). There are 15 residues in the CDR3. CDR1 LGHDT and CDR2 YNNKEL come from the germline V gene (reference sequence). Trimming removed 4 bases at V and 4 bases at J, with 16 bases between. DNA of the CDR3: TGTGCCAGCAGCCCCTCCGAAATAGGGGCCACTGAAGCTTTCTTT. It encodes CASSPSEIGATEAFF.

The chain is built from TRBV5-4 and TRBJ1-2; no reliable D call. Trimming pared 0 bases from V and 4 bases from J, leaving 10 bases between. Germline loops: CDR1 SGHNT, CDR2 YYREEE (reference sequence). CDR3 length equals 14 residues. In DNA, the CDR3 is TGTGCCAGCAGCTTGGTTGAACATATCTATGGCTACACCTTC. This sequence encodes CASSLVEHIYGYTF.

V usage is TRBV4-3 and J usage is TRBJ2-2; no reliable D call. Trimming left V 4 bases short and J 5 bases short, with 8 bases between. The CDR3 contains 13 residues. Germline CDR1 reads LGHNA; CDR2 reads YSLEER. The CDR3 loop reads CASSPVGTGELFF. Here the CDR3 DNA reads TGCGCCAGCAGCCCGGTCGGGACCGGGGAGCTGTTTTTT.

Here the CDR3 reads CASRERRGTGELFF. DNA for the CDR3: TGTGCCAGCCGGGAGAGGCGCGGGACCGGGGAGCTGTTTTTT. This chain connects TRBV27 to TRBJ2-2, with D tentatively TRBD2 (6 bases). Germline lookup yields CDR1 MNHEY and CDR2 SMNVEV (reference sequence). This CDR3 contains 14 residues. V lost 8 bases and J lost 5, with 15 bases in between.

The V call is TRBV11-2, the J call TRBJ2-7; 10 bases match TRBD2. J lost 4 bases, V lost 3 bases, and 3 bases had no gene match. The V gene's germline CDR1 is SGHAT and CDR2 FQNNGV. This CDR3 is built from 14 residues. The CDR3 nucleotides read TGTGCCAGCAGCTTGGGACTAGCGAGATACGAGCAGTACTTC. It codes for CASSLGLARYEQYF.

Only one count was recorded for this clone. The chain is built from TRBV29-1 and TRBJ1-2; 11 bases fit TRBD1. V lost 5 bases to trimming and J lost 8 bases; unmatched junction nucleotides: 7. From germline, CDR1 is SQVTM and CDR2 ANQGSEA. The length of the CDR3 is 13 residues. The CDR3 DNA sequence: TGCAGCGTTCTTGGACAGGGGGCGCTCGGCTACACCTTC. This translates into CSVLGQGALGYTF.

This clone was detected only a few times. The chain employs TRBV19 and TRBJ1-3; D gene unclear. V lost 5 bases, J lost 1 base, and 6 bases lay in between. This CDR3 has 13 amino acids. Germline loops: CDR1 LNHDA, CDR2 SQIVND (reference sequence). This CDR3 is CASSRVSGNTIYF. The CDR3 DNA sequence: TGTGCCAGTAGTCGGGTATCTGGAAACACCATATATTTT.

This clone was seen a handful of times. The genes are TRBV2 and TRBJ2-7; TRBD1 matches at 8 bases. In germline, CDR1 is SNHLY, CDR2 FYNNEI. This CDR3 comprises 15 residues. V dropped 1 base and J dropped 2; count of bases not matched to a gene: 4. The CDR3: CASSEGGQGPYEQYF. The CDR3 bases are TGTGCCAGCAGTGAAGGAGGACAGGGCCCCTACGAGCAGTACTTC.

The chain is built from TRBV7-6 and TRBJ2-5; 7 bases fit TRBD1. The CDR3 covers 17 residues. J gave up 3 bases and V 1 base, and 11 bases lay outside the gene matches. CDR1 is SGHVS, CDR2 FNYEAQ, per germline. CDR3 sequence (DNA): TGTGCCAGCAGCTTAGAAGCTACGGGGACAGTGGAAGAGACCCAGTACTTC. It codes for CASSLEATGTVEETQYF.

The V gene is TRBV6-2 or TRBV6-3, the J gene TRBJ2-1; TRBD1 matches at 9 bases. This CDR3 spans 16 amino acids. From germline, CDR1 is MNHEY and CDR2 SVGEGT. J gave up 0 bases and V 5 bases, and 5 bases lay outside the gene matches. The CDR3 DNA is TGTGCCAGCAGTCGCGCGACAGGGGGCTCCTACAATGAGCAGTTCTTC. Translating it yields CASSRATGGSYNEQFF.